Given below is one T cell receptor beta chain in context. Methods used by the authors: Scientists estimated how many nucleated cells there were by amplifying reference gene primers. Clones were sequenced by immunoSEQ multiplex PCR, and TCRdb holds only the in-frame ones, with some missing. V and J calls and clone size are copied from that table; D and trimming were computed from the DNA. The sample includes a few hundred thousand clones, 86% of them seen just once. The sample is drawn from a study of blood T cell repertoires in COVID-19. Study context: Samples of COVID-19 (acute and convalescent) were obtained from the United States, Italy and Spain.

The CDR3 runs 14 residues. The V gene's germline CDR1 is SGHVS and CDR2 FNYEAQ. With V trimmed by 5 bases and J by 4 bases, 6 bases remained unmatched. Sample: peripheral blood. The TCR originated in a middle-aged man who had recovered from COVID-19. The chain has TRBV7-6 and TRBJ2-5; 8 nucleotides match TRBD1. The CDR3 DNA reads TGTGCCAGCAGCCAGACAGGGGAAGGAGAGACCCAGTACTTC. Protein: CASSQTGEGETQYF.